These 23 T cell receptor beta chains came from one sample sequenced in a study of PD-1 blockade in classical Hodgkin lymphoma. This table comes from immunoSEQ multiplex PCR, and its TCRdb copy is limited to in-frame clones, with some not included. The repertoire holds 20,000 to 25,000 clones, with around two thirds as singletons. Relapse was seen in all patients after autologous stem cell transplantation, and brentuximab vedotin exposure was variable. The source material was peripheral blood mononuclear cells (PBMCs), sampled at baseline. The receptor set was obtained from a human donor with classical Hodgkin lymphoma.

V usage is TRBV18 and J usage is TRBJ1-2; D remains unclear. V gave up 3 bases and J gave up 9 bases, with 11 bases separating them. The CDR3 runs 12 residues. From germline, CDR1 is KGHSH and CDR2 LQKENI. The CDR3 coding sequence is TGTGCCAGCTCACCCCTCGGAGGCAGCTACACCTTC. This sequence encodes CASSPLGGSYTF.

This clone was counted between two and nine times. The rearrangement uses TRBV10-3 and TRBJ2-3; the match to TRBD2 covers 14 bases. The length of the CDR3 is 18 residues. V dropped 2 bases and J dropped 0; count of bases not matched to a gene: 4. The V gene's germline CDR1 is ENHRY and CDR2 SYGVKD. The CDR3 region is CAISEGTSGGSSTDTQYF. For the CDR3, the DNA is TGTGCCATCAGTGAGGGGACTAGCGGGGGTTCTAGCACAGATACGCAGTATTTT.

The V and J genes are TRBV18 and TRBJ2-3; the match to TRBD2 covers 9 bases. The CDR3 spans 15 residues. In germline, CDR1 is KGHSH, CDR2 LQKENI. The trim removed 3 bases at V and 2 bases at J, leaving 3 bases unmatched. CDR3 in DNA: TGTGCCAGCTCACCTGGGACTAGCAACACAGATACGCAGTATTTT. Translated, it gives CASSPGTSNTDTQYF.

CDR3 sequence: CSVHGTSGSSDTQYF. The CDR3 DNA follows: TGCAGCGTTCACGGGACTAGCGGGAGTTCTGATACGCAGTATTTT. This chain connects TRBV29-1 to TRBJ2-3; 14 bases align to TRBD2. This CDR3 spans 15 amino acids. CDR1 is SQVTM and CDR2 is ANQGSEA in the germline V gene. The J segment lost 6 bases and the V segment lost 5 bases, leaving 7 bases of the junction unmatched.

This clone was seen a single time. The V gene is TRBV4-1, the J gene TRBJ1-1; tentatively, D is TRBD1 (5 bases). CDR1 and CDR2 from the germline V gene are MGHRA and YSYEKL. This CDR3 has 15 amino acids. The ends were cut back, 1 base at V and 4 bases at J, with 13 bases in the middle. The CDR3 sequence: CASSQVNSQGTEAFF. CDR3 DNA: TGCGCCAGCAGCCAAGTGAACAGCCAGGGCACTGAAGCTTTCTTT.

The gene calls are TRBV4-3 and TRBJ2-3, with 14 bases aligning to TRBD2. The ends lost 1 base at V and 1 base at J; junction bases unmatched: 4. Germline V gives CDR1 LGHNA, CDR2 YSLEER. The CDR3 sequence is 18 residues long. The CDR3 nucleotides are TGCGCCAGCAGCCAAGGACTAGCGGGGGGGAGGGGCACAGATACGCAGTATTTT. Translating gives CASSQGLAGGRGTDTQYF.

The chain carries TRBV4-2 and TRBJ2-2, with 12 bases lining up with TRBD2. This CDR3 comprises 15 residues. CDR1 is LGHNA, CDR2 YNFKEQ, per germline. The J segment lost 4 bases and the V segment lost 4 bases, leaving 1 base of the junction unmatched. DNA for the CDR3: TGTGCCAGCAGCCCTAGCGGGAGGGCCACCGGGGAGCTGTTTTTT. Its translation is CASSPSGRATGELFF.

Only a few counts were recorded for this clone. V and J are TRBV5-6 and TRBJ2-1; 11 nucleotides line up with TRBD2. CDR1 and CDR2 (germline): SGHDT, YYEEEE. With V trimmed by 0 bases and J by 4 bases, 0 bases remained unmatched. The CDR3 is 15 amino acids. Here the CDR3 DNA reads TGTGCCAGCAGCTTGGGACTAGCGGGATACAATGAGCAGTTCTTC. This encodes CASSLGLAGYNEQFF.

The chain recombines TRBV19 with TRBJ1-2, with D unresolved. V lost 2 bases, J lost 1 base, and 8 bases lay in between. The CDR3 length is 14 residues. Germline lookup yields CDR1 LNHDA and CDR2 SQIVND (reference sequence). CDR3 DNA: TGTGCCAGTAGTATACGGTCATTTAACTATGGCTACACCTTC. It encodes CASSIRSFNYGYTF. The full variable domain, its missing parts supplied by reference TRBV19 and TRBJ1-2, is DGGITQSPKYLFRKEGQNVTLSCEQNLNHDAMYWYRQDPGQGLRLIYYSQIVNDFQKGDIAEGYSVSREKKESFPLTVTSAQKNPTAFYLCASSIRSFNYGYTFGSGTRLTVV.

For the CDR3, the DNA is TGTGCCAGCAGCTTCGGCGACAGGGATGCTGAAAAACTGTTTTTT. Translating gives CASSFGDRDAEKLFF. The V call is TRBV7-2, the J call TRBJ1-4; 7 bases line up with TRBD1. Germline V lookup: CDR1 SGHTA, CDR2 FQGNSA. V gave up 3 bases and J gave up 7 bases; unmatched junction bases: 8. The CDR3 is 15 residues long.

This clone has just a few counts. This rearrangement joins TRBV27 to TRBJ2-7; TRBD1 agrees at 7 bases. The length of the CDR3 is 15 residues. Losses at the gene ends were 2 bases for V and 2 bases for J; bases not matched to a gene: 6. Per the germline V gene, CDR1 is MNHEY and CDR2 is SMNVEV (reference sequence). The CDR3: CASSLGAGGTYEQYF. The CDR3, as DNA: TGTGCCAGCAGTTTAGGGGCAGGGGGAACCTACGAGCAGTACTTC.

This clone was picked up one time. The chain is built from TRBV19 and TRBJ1-2, with D perhaps matching TRBD1 (6 bases). Germline CDR1 reads LNHDA; CDR2 reads SQIVND (reference sequence). V was trimmed by 3 bases and J by 5 bases, leaving 10 bases between them. The CDR3 totals 13 residues. The CDR3 nucleotides are TGTGCCAGTAGTATCGGGACACGTTATGGCTACACCTTC. It translates to CASSIGTRYGYTF.

The chain has TRBV6-5 and TRBJ1-6; D is uncertain. Trimming removed 2 bases from V and 8 bases from J, with 7 bases in between. This CDR3 is built from 13 residues. CDR1 is MNHEY and CDR2 is SVGAGI in the germline V gene. The CDR3 loop reads CASSYAEYSPLHF. As DNA, the CDR3 is TGTGCCAGCAGTTACGCTGAATATTCACCCCTCCACTTT.

J is TRBJ2-1 and V is TRBV6-1; 9 bases match TRBD2. This CDR3 has 14 residues. CDR1 is MNHNS, CDR2 SASEGT, per germline. The V gene end was trimmed by 8 bases and the J gene end by 4 bases; junction bases not matched to a gene: 6. Here the CDR3 DNA reads TGTGCCAGCGACCTAGCGGGAAAATACAATGAGCAGTTCTTC. It specifies CASDLAGKYNEQFF.

The chain combines TRBV9 with TRBJ2-3; D possibly corresponds to TRBD1 (5 bases). CDR3 size: 15 residues. Germline V gene data show CDR1 as SGDLS and CDR2 as YYNGEE. Deletions cut 0 bases from V and 4 bases from J, with 12 bases between. DNA of the CDR3: TGTGCCAGCAGCGTAGGGGGCAGGGTAGCAGATACGCAGTATTTT. Residues: CASSVGGRVADTQYF.

This clone was observed a handful of times. J is TRBJ1-4 and V is TRBV7-9; D uncertain. V lost 6 bases and J lost 5, with 16 bases in between. Germline V CDR1 and CDR2: SEHNR, FQNEAQ (reference sequence). The CDR3 totals 15 residues. The CDR3 DNA reads as TGTGCCAGCAGTATTAGCACAACCATAAATGAAAAACTGTTTTTT. This encodes CASSISTTINEKLFF.

The chain recombines TRBV5-1 with TRBJ2-7; 10 nucleotides agree with TRBD2. The J segment lost 2 bases and the V segment lost 0 bases, leaving 2 bases of the junction unmatched. There are 15 residues in the CDR3. The germline V gene encodes CDR1 SGHRS and CDR2 YFSETQ. The CDR3 DNA reads as TGCGCCAGCAGCTTGGAGGGACTAGCGACCTACGAGCAGTACTTC. Its translation is CASSLEGLATYEQYF. Full variable domain (missing parts from reference TRBV5-1 and TRBJ2-7): KAGVTQTPRYLIKTRGQQVTLSCSPISGHRSVSWYQQTPGQGLQFLFEYFSETQRNKGNFPGRFSGRQFSNSRSEMNVSTLELGDSALYLCASSLEGLATYEQYFGPGTRLTVT.

The genes are TRBV11-3 and TRBJ2-5, with D perhaps matching TRBD1 (6 bases). The CDR3 spans 15 residues. Deletions cut 1 base from V and 1 base from J, with 10 bases between. The germline gives CDR1 SGHNT, CDR2 YENEEA. CDR3 loop: CASSLGDTSQETQYF. CDR3 DNA sequence: TGTGCCAGCAGCTTAGGGGACACAAGCCAAGAGACCCAGTACTTC.

This clone came up a few times. CDR3 loop: CARSQLNRGNSNQPQHF. CDR3 DNA sequence: TGTGCCAGAAGCCAACTAAACAGGGGTAATAGCAATCAGCCCCAGCATTTT. This rearrangement joins TRBV5-3 to TRBJ1-5; 7 nucleotides line up with TRBD1. TRBV5-3 is assigned to the ORF class and has an uncertain function. The CDR3 loop spans 17 amino acids. The V gene end was trimmed by 4 bases and the J gene end by 0 bases; junction bases not matched to a gene: 10.

The chain couples TRBV19 to TRBJ2-5, with D hard to call. CDR1 LNHDA and CDR2 SQIVND come from the germline V gene (reference sequence). The CDR3 spans 11 residues. V shed 8 bases and J shed 5 bases, with 9 bases lying between them. In DNA form, the CDR3 reads TGTGCCAGTGCCTATTTGGAGACCCAGTACTTC. As protein: CASAYLETQYF.

This clone was picked up a small number of times. The chain employs TRBV7-2 and TRBJ2-7; the D is unclear. V was shortened by 4 bases and J by 0 bases, with 7 bases between the two germline ends. CDR1 and CDR2 from the germline V gene are SGHTA and FQGNSA. The CDR3 loop spans 13 amino acids. CDR3 residues: CASSSRSSYEQYF. The CDR3 DNA reads TGTGCCAGCAGCTCACGGTCCTCCTACGAGCAGTACTTC. The full variable domain, in which reference TRBV7-2 and TRBJ2-7 provide the parts outside the CDR3, is GAGVSQSPSNKVTEKGKDVELRCDPISGHTALYWYRQSLGQGLEFLIYFQGNSAPDKSGLPSDRFSAERTGGSVSTLTIQRTQQEDSAVYLCASSSRSSYEQYFGPGTRLTVT.

The rearrangement uses TRBV29-1 and TRBJ2-1; the match to TRBD2 covers 9 bases. The CDR3 loop spans 17 amino acids. From germline, CDR1 is SQVTM and CDR2 ANQGSEA. V gave up 1 base and J gave up 7 bases; unmatched junction bases: 14. The CDR3 region has the DNA TGCAGCGTTGAAGGGACCTTTGCGGGGGGGCCGGGGAATGAGCAGTTCTTC. Translated, it gives CSVEGTFAGGPGNEQFF.

The genes are TRBV27 and TRBJ2-5; possibly TRBD1 for D (5 bases). V shed 6 bases and J shed 5 bases, with 19 bases lying between them. The CDR3 spans 15 residues. Per the germline V gene, CDR1 is MNHEY and CDR2 is SMNVEV (reference sequence). The CDR3 nucleotides are TGTGCCAGCAGCAACCGGGCAGGGTTAATCGAGACCCAGTACTTC. Translated: CASSNRAGLIETQYF.